The subject of this entry is one TCR beta chain. At one of its ends the junction is not consistent with the germline gene, which may arise from a read error. The CDR3 consists of 15 residues. This entry is derived from a study of T cells after yellow fever vaccination. Template-switching 5'RACE yielded the TCR cDNA; a universal primer site and UMIs were added in the process. Each CDR3 protein is one row after TCRdb ran MiXCR on the 5' RACE reads. Here the sample spans 400,000 to 650,000 distinct CDR3 sequences, 21% being singletons. The chain has TRBV12-3 or TRBV12-4 and TRBJ2-1, with TRBD2 matching 9 bases. The material was PBMCs, obtained about 20 days after the first yellow fever vaccination. The clonotype was recovered from a young man who received the YFV17D yellow fever vaccine. Here the CDR3 reads CASSVSGGPYSEQFF. Here the CDR3 DNA reads TGTGCCAGCAGTGTCAGCGGGGGGCCCTACAGTGAGCAGTTCTTC.